What follows is one T cell receptor beta chain and its context. Trimming took off 5 bases at V and 2 bases at J, with 18 bases between the two ends. Germline V gives CDR1 SGHVS, CDR2 FNYEAQ. The CDR3 sequence is 16 residues long. The data originate from a study of blood T cell repertoires in COVID-19. Produced via immunoSEQ multiplex PCR; TCRdb's table is partial and in-frame only. The sample holds tens of thousands of clones, roughly 80% seen once. The sequencing sample was made of peripheral blood. The chain links TRBV7-6 to TRBJ1-1; D remains ambiguous. The clonotype comes from a man older than 75 with acute or convalescent COVID-19. CDR3 DNA sequence: TGTGCCAGCAGCGACATCAGCGGCTACTTAAACACTGAAGCTTTCTTT. It yields the protein CASSDISGYLNTEAFF.